This T cell receptor (beta chain) was sequenced during a study of shared clonotypes between healthy human individuals. Study-wide points: A reduction in generation probabilities was seen for non-shared clonotypes relative to those shared by all four donors.

The table came from immunoSEQ multiplex PCR; TCRdb's copy has only in-frame clones and leaves some out. The data contain around 620,000 clones, 90% to 95% of them singletons. This clone was observed a handful of times. Its target is unknown. Cells designated naive CD8 were CD45RO-negative and were positively selected for CCR7, with terminally differentiated effector memory CD45RA+ cells excluded. Donors had no recently reported acute infections or vaccinations and were HIV-negative. Input material: naive CD8+ T cells sorted from blood. The TCR was taken from a woman aged 30 to 39 in good health.

The CDR3 DNA reads TGTGCCAGCAGTGGGACTAGCGGACCTACGAACACCGGGGAGCTGTTTTTT. This gives the protein CASSGTSGPTNTGELFF. This chain joins TRBV6-1 and TRBJ2-2; 10 bases align to TRBD2. The germline gives CDR1 MNHNS, CDR2 SASEGT. The CDR3 sequence is 17 residues long. V lost 4 bases to trimming and J lost 0 bases; unmatched junction nucleotides: 5.